Reported below is one T cell receptor beta chain. It has no known antigen specificity. The sample holds no much larger clone one base away, and base qualities are not on file. The sample is drawn from a study of blood T cell repertoires in COVID-19 (dated by TCRdb to between 2020 and 2021). A note on the overall study: Collaborator samples came from the United States, Italy and Spain and covered acute and convalescent phases of COVID-19. The sample metadata nearly always contained a de-identified subject ID, COVID-19 status, age in years and sex. The prospective study material was composed of cDNA or gDNA derived from T cells, B-cell-depleted T cells, or PBMCs. The dataset comprised deeply sampled blood TCRbeta repertoires from subjects exposed to, actively infected with, or recovered from COVID-19. Where available, HLA class I and class II types were obtained from metadata supplied by the sample provider rather than from assay-based typing. The repertoires were made available in a free public database intended to serve as a resource for research on the immune response to SARS-CoV-2. Samples were obtained from the ongoing ImmuneRACE study (first 160 participants) and from about 1,300 subjects provided by 6 global collaborators.

The CDR3 covers 13 residues, taking in both the cysteine and the phenylalanine. The only DNA kept is the CDR3, 39 bases in frame from the first base. V has 6 bases trimmed and J has 10 bases trimmed; junction bases matching no gene number 6. From the germline V gene (reference sequence), CDR1 is MNHEY and CDR2 is SMNVEV. The investigation overall reported the following: The amount of clinical and demographic metadata varied by source and participant and was provided uncurated.

The collaborating institutions used their own protocols to collect whole blood in K2EDTA tubes. Collaborator samples were shipped for TCRbeta analysis as frozen whole blood, isolated PBMCs, or DNA extracted from either sample type. TCRbeta CDR3 regions were amplified from genomic DNA using the immunoSEQ Assay, a bias-controlled multiplex PCR. The study's processing was this. Within the assay, amplification of reference gene primers was used to estimate how many nucleated cells each sample contained. To quantify the absolute abundance of each unique TCRbeta CDR3 rearrangement, sequence reads were collapsed and filtered. For each sample, productive Simpson clonality was calculated as the square root of Simpson's diversity index over productive rearrangements. As stored in TCRdb, this immuneACCESS dataset retains in-frame rearrangements with V and J assigned. A fraction of the clones does not appear; measured against another copy, unresolved V genes explain less than half of the discrepancy, and the remainder lacks a known reason. V and J calls and clone size are copied from that table; D and trimming were computed from the DNA. In this sample the table shows tens of thousands of clones, less than 90% of which occur a single time. The top ten hold approximately 13% of the sample.

This TCR was sampled from a woman of 80 years or more with acute or convalescent COVID-19. This chain joins TRBV27 to TRBJ1-4, with 9 bases in between that match TRBD1. Source material: peripheral blood. CDR3 loop: CASRATGGGKLFF. The base sequence is TGTGCCAGCAGGGCGACAGGGGGGGGAAAACTGTTTTTT. The full variable domain, with segments outside the CDR3 supplied by the reference TRBV27 and TRBJ1-4 proteins, appears as EAQVTQNPRYLITVTGKKLTVTCSQNMNHEYMSWYRQDPGLGLRQIYYSMNVEVTDKGDVPEGYKVSRKEKRNFPLILESPSPNQTSLYFCASRATGGGKLFFGSGTQLSVL.